This T cell receptor (beta chain) was identified in a study of blood T cell repertoires in COVID-19. How the authors handled the data: For nucleated cells, counts were estimated from reference gene primer amplification. TCRdb keeps only in-frame clones here, not all; method: immunoSEQ multiplex PCR. V, J and clone size are taken as reported in that table, and D and trimming were inferred from the DNA itself. This sample has some 370,000 clones, with around 87% found just once. This CDR3 is 12 amino acids long. V dropped 7 bases and J dropped 6; count of bases not matched to a gene: 3. Per germline, CDR1 MDHEN and CDR2 SYDVKM. This clone was found once.

This receptor was taken from a woman in her twenties or thirties with COVID-19, enrolled during active disease. The chain recombines TRBV28 with TRBJ1-5; 7 bases are a match to TRBD1. Material for sequencing was peripheral blood. The CDR3 region has the DNA TGTGCCAGCACCGACAGGGTTCAGCCCCAGCATTTT. It is translated as CASTDRVQPQHF.